The 16 T cell receptor beta chains presented below share a single source sample, sequenced in a study of T cells in Graves' hyperthyroidism and ophthalmopathy (dated by TCRdb to between 2019 and 2020). Library preparation employed multiplex PCR. The sample was run on an Illumina HiSeq 2000. The TCR beta CDR3 regions were amplified from RNA transcripts. The first round of RT-PCR for the TCR CDR3 was performed with the HTBI primer set and the Qiagen OneStep RT-PCR kit. TCRdb ran its own pipeline on the public reads, namely fastp trimming at Q25 and MiXCR clone calling, and kept in-frame beta chains. CDR3 protein sequences are deduplicated, and each keeps its most common genes and DNA. The sample table records about 99,000 distinct CDR3 sequences; approximately 48% of these occur just once. The leading ten clones occupy 26% of the sample. Sequencing was carried out using blood. These receptors were collected from a man aged 40-55 years with Graves' hyperthyroidism.

Comment on this clonotype: A much larger clone differs from this one at a single base, so this may be a read error. The chain uses TRBV7-6 and TRBJ2-7, with 8 bases that match TRBD2. The CDR3 sequence is 16 residues long. With V trimmed by 4 bases and J by 7 bases, 15 bases remained unmatched. Germline-derived CDR1 and CDR2 are SGHVS and FNYEAQ. The CDR3 region has the DNA TGTGCCAGCAGCTCTCAGTTAGCTAGCGGGTTTGAGGAGCAGTACTTC. It encodes CASSSQLASGFEEQYF.

This clonotype showed up many times. The rearrangement uses TRBV2 and TRBJ2-1, with 8 bases lining up with TRBD1. Germline V gives CDR1 SNHLY, CDR2 FYNNEI. V lost 6 bases, J lost 9 bases, and 7 bases stayed unmatched. The CDR3 is 13 amino acids. The CDR3 region is CASRLTGEAEQFF. DNA for the CDR3: TGTGCCAGCAGGCTGACAGGGGAGGCTGAGCAGTTCTTC.

This clonotype was picked up many times. The chain carries TRBV19 and TRBJ2-7; no reliable D call. V lost 4 bases and J lost 4, with 11 bases in between. The germline V gene has CDR1 LNHDA and CDR2 SQIVND (reference sequence). This CDR3 region has 13 residues. For the CDR3, the DNA is TGTGCCAGTAGTAGTGGGCAGCATTACGAGCAGTACTTC. Translating gives CASSSGQHYEQYF. Supplemented by reference TRBV19 and TRBJ2-7, the full variable domain reads DGGITQSPKYLFRKEGQNVTLSCEQNLNHDAMYWYRQDPGQGLRLIYYSQIVNDFQKGDIAEGYSVSREKKESFPLTVTSAQKNPTAFYLCASSSGQHYEQYFGPGTRLTVT.

The rearrangement uses TRBV25-1 and TRBJ1-2; D unresolved. Trimming shortened V by 2 bases and J by 7 bases, and 5 bases separated the two germline ends. The CDR3 runs to 11 residues. Germline V gene lookup returns CDR1 MGHDK and CDR2 SYGVNS. DNA of the CDR3: TGTGCCAGCAGTGAAGGTATTGGCTACACCTTC. Translation: CASSEGIGYTF.

This clonotype was seen ten or more times. The chain uses TRBV6-6 and TRBJ1-6; unclear D gene. The CDR3 totals 16 residues. V was shortened by 4 bases and J by 9 bases, with 19 bases between the two germline ends. Germline CDR1 MNHNY, CDR2 SVGAGI (reference sequence). CDR3 residues: CASSSWFSGLSSPLHF. CDR3 sequence (DNA): TGTGCCAGCAGTTCCTGGTTTTCCGGGTTAAGTTCACCCCTCCACTTT.

J is TRBJ2-7 and V is TRBV7-2; TRBD2 agrees at 7 bases. The CDR3 consists of 14 residues. CDR1 SGHTA and CDR2 FQGNSA come from the germline V gene. V was pared by 6 bases and J by 4 bases, with 9 bases of the junction left unmatched. The CDR3 DNA is TGTGCCAGCAGTCGCGCGGGAGAGTCGTACGAGCAGTACTTC. This gives the protein CASSRAGESYEQYF.

The chain has TRBV20-1 and TRBJ1-2, with D possibly matching TRBD1 (5 bases). This CDR3 region has 13 residues. Germline values: CDR1 DFQATT, CDR2 SNEGSKA (reference sequence). Between the trimmed V and J ends, which lost 3 bases and 3 bases, there was a span of 11 bases. CDR3 bases: TGCAGTGCTAGGGGGGGAGTTGACTATGGCTACACCTTC. Protein sequence: CSARGGVDYGYTF.

The rearrangement joins TRBV12-3 or TRBV12-4 to TRBJ2-5; either TRBD1 or TRBD2 may fit D (6 bases each). This CDR3 is built from 15 residues. V gave up 7 bases and J gave up 5 bases, with 20 bases separating them. CDR3 DNA: TGTGCCAGCACCTTAGCCGGGGGCACCGGGGAGACCCAGTACTTC. Translating gives CASTLAGGTGETQYF.

This clonotype was picked up many times. The chain carries TRBV5-1 and TRBJ2-3; D could derive from TRBD1 or TRBD2 (5 bases each). Germline V gene data show CDR1 as SGHRS and CDR2 as YFSETQ. V was pared by 0 bases and J by 4 bases, with 15 bases between. This CDR3 is built from 16 residues. CDR3: CASSLARGAGADTQYF. As DNA, the CDR3 is TGCGCCAGCAGCTTGGCACGAGGGGCGGGTGCAGATACGCAGTATTTT.

This clonotype has a single count. V usage is TRBV24-1 and J usage is TRBJ2-5; 10 bases fit TRBD2. CDR1 is KGHDR and CDR2 is SFDVKD in the germline V gene. This CDR3 is 14 amino acids long. Trimming took 12 bases from V and 3 from J; bases not matched to a gene: 9. As DNA, the CDR3 is TGTGCCCGGAGTGGGACTAGCGTGAAAGAGACCCAGTACTTC. Translation gives CARSGTSVKETQYF.

About this clonotype: No conserved phenylalanine or tryptophan is present at the end of the CDR3, so a read error is the likely explanation. The J gene is TRBJ2-1, the V gene TRBV7-3; 15 nucleotides match TRBD2. The CDR3 covers 16 residues. CDR1 SGHTA and CDR2 FQGTGA come from the germline V gene. V was pared by 4 bases and J by 9 bases, with 7 bases of the junction left unmatched. CDR3 DNA: TGTGCCAGCAGCTCCCCCGGACTAGCGGGAGGGACTGAGCAGTTCGTC. Translation: CASSSPGLAGGTEQFV.

This clonotype was detected many times. This chain uses TRBV12-3 or TRBV12-4 with TRBJ1-5; unclear D gene. Between the trimmed V and J ends, which lost 3 bases and 0 bases, there was a span of 3 bases. The CDR3 has 13 residues. The CDR3: CASSFYSNQPQHF. The CDR3 DNA is TGTGCCAGCAGTTTCTATAGCAATCAGCCCCAGCATTTT.

As to this clonotype: A read error is possible here, since a much larger clone lies one base away. This sequence joins TRBV5-6 and TRBJ2-7; D remains ambiguous. V dropped 0 bases and J dropped 3 bases, with 10 bases sitting between them. Germline lookup yields CDR1 SGHDT and CDR2 YYEEEE. This CDR3 spans 14 amino acids. The CDR3 is CASSLGKAVYEQYF. CDR3 sequence (DNA): TGTGCCAGCAGCTTGGGCAAAGCCGTCTACGAGCAGTACTTC.

The genes are TRBV28 and TRBJ1-4; perhaps TRBD1 as D (6 bases). This CDR3 region has 13 residues. V lost 8 bases, J lost 5 bases, and 12 bases lay in between. CDR1 is MDHEN, CDR2 SYDVKM, per germline. CDR3 loop: CASEGGPNEKLFF. CDR3 nucleotides: TGTGCCAGCGAGGGGGGCCCCAATGAAAAACTGTTTTTT.

This clonotype was recorded many times. The CDR3 here is CSVEAPTSGSMNTGELFF. The CDR3 DNA follows: TGCAGCGTTGAAGCCCCAACTAGCGGGAGTATGAACACCGGGGAGCTGTTTTTT. This chain links TRBV29-1 with TRBJ2-2; 11 bases are a match to TRBD2. Trimming took 1 base from V and 1 from J; bases not matched to a gene: 8. CDR1 SQVTM and CDR2 ANQGSEA come from the germline V gene. CDR3 length: 18 amino acids.

This clonotype was detected many times. The chain uses TRBV29-1 and TRBJ2-3; unclear D gene. Between the trimmed V and J ends, which lost 2 bases and 10 bases, there was a span of 10 bases. Germline V CDR1 and CDR2: SQVTM, ANQGSEA. The CDR3 is 11 amino acids. The CDR3 DNA reads as TGCAGCGTTGAATGGCAGCAAGCGCAGTATTTT. The encoded protein is CSVEWQQAQYF.